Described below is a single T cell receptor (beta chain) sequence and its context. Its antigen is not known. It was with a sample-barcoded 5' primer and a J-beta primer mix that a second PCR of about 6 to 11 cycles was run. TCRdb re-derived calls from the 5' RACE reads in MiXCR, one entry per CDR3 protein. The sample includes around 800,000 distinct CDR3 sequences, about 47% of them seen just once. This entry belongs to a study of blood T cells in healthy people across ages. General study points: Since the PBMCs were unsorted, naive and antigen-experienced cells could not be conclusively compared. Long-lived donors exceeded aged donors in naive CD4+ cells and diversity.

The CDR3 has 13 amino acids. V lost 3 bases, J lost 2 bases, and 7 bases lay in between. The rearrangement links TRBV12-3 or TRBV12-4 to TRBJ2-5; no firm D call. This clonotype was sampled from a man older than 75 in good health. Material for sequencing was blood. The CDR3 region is CASSFRSQETQYF. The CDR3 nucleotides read TGTGCCAGCAGTTTCAGATCGCAAGAGACCCAGTACTTC.